These 21 T cell receptor beta chains originate from one sample sequenced in a study of CD8 T cells in ankylosing spondylitis. Each CDR3 protein gets one entry after TCRdb re-called the 5' RACE reads with MiXCR. This table holds 200,000 to 300,000 distinct CDR3 sequences, more than 9% found once. The specimen was blood, either unsorted or a sorted T cell fraction (not recorded which). These receptors came from a male donor with ankylosing spondylitis or in good health (not recorded which).

This clonotype appeared a few times. The chain uses TRBV28 and TRBJ1-5, with D unclear. This CDR3 contains 15 residues. The germline CDR1 and CDR2 sequences are MDHEN and SYDVKM. V shed 5 bases and J shed 2 bases, with 13 bases lying between them. The CDR3 DNA reads TGTGCCAGCAGTCTATCACACGTGGGCAATCAGCCCCAGCATTTT. Translation gives CASSLSHVGNQPQHF.

This clonotype occurred many times. V gene TRBV18 combines with J gene TRBJ1-1; TRBD1 agrees at 12 bases. Germline loops: CDR1 KGHSH, CDR2 LQKENI. CDR3 length equals 16 residues. Trimming removed 3 bases from V and 0 bases from J; junction bases left unmatched: 2. The CDR3 DNA reads as TGTGCCAGCTCACCCGGGACAGGGGGCCTGAACACTGAAGCTTTCTTT. Its translation is CASSPGTGGLNTEAFF.

This clonotype has a handful of counts. The V gene is TRBV18, the J gene TRBJ1-1; TRBD1 might be the D (5 bases). The germline V and J ends were trimmed by 4 bases and 3 bases, with 18 bases remaining between them. In germline, CDR1 is KGHSH, CDR2 LQKENI. The CDR3 spans 16 residues. The CDR3 is CASSQGMVGGDTEAFF. The CDR3 DNA is TGTGCCAGCTCACAGGGGATGGTCGGCGGGGACACTGAAGCTTTCTTT.

This clonotype was recorded a few times. The J gene is TRBJ2-1, the V gene TRBV7-2, with D uncertain. The CDR3 covers 11 residues. Trimming left V 6 bases short and J 8 bases short, with 8 bases between. CDR1 is SGHTA and CDR2 is FQGNSA in the germline V gene. The CDR3 is CASSPAYEQFF. Here the CDR3 DNA reads TGTGCCAGCAGTCCGGCCTATGAGCAGTTCTTC.

This clonotype was recorded a few times. This chain uses TRBV5-1 with TRBJ2-7; possibly TRBD1 for D (5 bases). The V end lost 0 bases, the J end lost 0 bases, and 7 bases lay between the germline ends. This CDR3 has 14 amino acids. Germline V lookup: CDR1 SGHRS, CDR2 YFSETQ. CDR3 in amino acids: CASSLEGYSYEQYF. The CDR3 bases are TGCGCCAGCAGCTTGGAGGGGTACTCCTACGAGCAGTACTTC. The variable domain in full, with the rest retrieved from reference TRBV5-1 and TRBJ2-7, is KAGVTQTPRYLIKTRGQQVTLSCSPISGHRSVSWYQQTPGQGLQFLFEYFSETQRNKGNFPGRFSGRQFSNSRSEMNVSTLELGDSALYLCASSLEGYSYEQYFGPGTRLTVT.

This clonotype has just a few counts. V is TRBV12-3 or TRBV12-4 and J is TRBJ2-7; D is ambiguous. Trimming pared 4 bases from V and 3 bases from J, leaving 13 bases between. The CDR3 runs 14 residues. The CDR3 loop reads CASSSGPHYYEQYF. CDR3 nucleotide sequence: TGTGCCAGCAGTTCCGGCCCCCACTACTACGAGCAGTACTTC.

This clonotype was seen only a few times. The V and J genes are TRBV10-1 and TRBJ2-1; the D gene is possibly TRBD1 (5 bases). This CDR3 spans 14 amino acids. The germline gives CDR1 WNHNN, CDR2 SYGVQD (reference sequence). The ends were cut back, 3 bases at V and 0 bases at J, with 6 bases in the middle. The CDR3 DNA follows: TGCGCCAGCAGTGACAGGGTCTCCTACAATGAGCAGTTCTTC. This sequence encodes CASSDRVSYNEQFF.

This clonotype was counted only a few times. The chain has TRBV12-3 or TRBV12-4 and TRBJ1-5, with a weak D call TRBD1 (5 bases). The ends were cut back, 7 bases at V and 0 bases at J, with 13 bases in the middle. The CDR3 has 15 amino acids. CDR3 residues: CASKPQAYSNQPQHF. CDR3 DNA sequence: TGTGCCAGCAAACCACAGGCTTATAGCAATCAGCCCCAGCATTTT.

This clonotype was seen repeatedly, ten times or more. The V and J genes are TRBV5-1 and TRBJ2-7; D remains unclear. This CDR3 comprises 15 residues. V lost 2 bases and J lost 3, with 15 bases in between. Germline CDR1 reads SGHRS; CDR2 reads YFSETQ. Here the CDR3 DNA reads TGCGCCAGCAGCTTCTCGACCGGTGGTGGCTACGAGCAGTACTTC. Its protein product is CASSFSTGGGYEQYF.

A note on this clonotype: The conserved phenylalanine or tryptophan is not found at the CDR3 terminus, so this likely reflects a read error. The chain has TRBV7-9 and TRBJ2-3; maybe TRBD2 (5 bases). V was cut by 1 base and J by 2 bases, with 10 bases left in between. Germline V CDR1 and CDR2: SEHNR, FQNEAQ (reference sequence). The CDR3 is 15 residues long. The CDR3 sequence: CASSLVLGATDTQYY. In nucleotides, the CDR3 is TGTGCCAGCAGCTTAGTATTGGGAGCCACAGATACGCAGTATTAT.

This clonotype was seen many times. V and J are TRBV7-2 and TRBJ2-1; D is unresolved. This CDR3 spans 12 amino acids. V gave up 3 bases and J gave up 10 bases, with 10 bases separating them. CDR1 SGHTA and CDR2 FQGNSA come from the germline V gene. CDR3 protein: CASSLAGREQFF. CDR3 coding DNA: TGTGCCAGCAGCTTGGCTGGGCGGGAGCAGTTCTTC.

Comments on this clonotype: One end of the junction is discordant with germline, which a read error may explain. The chain employs TRBV7-2 and TRBJ2-1; 8 nucleotides line up with TRBD2. The CDR3 has 15 residues. The V gene's germline CDR1 is SGHTA and CDR2 FQGNSA. The DNA of the CDR3 is TGTGCCAGCGGCTTAGGGCCCGGGGGGGCCGGTGAGCAGTTCTTC. This gives the protein CASGLGPGGAGEQFF.

Comments on this clonotype: This may stem from a read error, because a much larger clone lies one nucleotide away. CDR3 bases: TGCAGAGCTAGTCGGCAAAGCACAGATACGCAGTATTTT. It codes for CRASRQSTDTQYF. The genes are TRBV20-1 and TRBJ2-3; D gene unclear. Looked up from germline, CDR1 is DFQATT and CDR2 is SNEGSKA (reference sequence). This CDR3 has 13 amino acids.

This clonotype was found many times. This chain connects TRBV20-1 to TRBJ2-7, with 9 nucleotides matching TRBD2. V shed 3 bases and J 0 bases; nucleotides not matched to a gene: 12. The CDR3 extends over 17 amino acids. CDR1 is DFQATT and CDR2 is SNEGSKA in the germline V gene (reference sequence). CDR3 residues: CSASAGLAGRSSYEQYF. CDR3 nucleotide sequence: TGCAGTGCTAGTGCCGGGCTAGCGGGGCGAAGCTCCTACGAGCAGTACTTC.

The gene calls are TRBV27 and TRBJ1-1; weak D call: TRBD1 (5 bases). CDR1 and CDR2 from the germline V gene are MNHEY and SMNVEV (reference sequence). This CDR3 spans 15 amino acids. Trimming removed 8 bases from V and 1 base from J, with 17 bases in between. The CDR3 DNA reads as TGTGCCAGCGGGCGCCCAGGGATTTCGAACACTGAAGCTTTCTTT. It encodes CASGRPGISNTEAFF.

On this clonotype itself: Given a much more abundant clone one base away, this may be a read error. The V gene is TRBV5-6, the J gene TRBJ2-7, with D tentatively TRBD1 (6 bases). The CDR3 is 15 amino acids. CDR1 is SGHDT, CDR2 YYEEEE, per germline. V was trimmed by 2 bases and J by 1 base, leaving 13 bases between them. The CDR3 loop is CASSFPRDNSYEQYF. CDR3 in DNA: TGTGCCAGCAGCTTCCCTCGGGACAATTCCTACGAGCAGTACTTC.

A single count supports this clonotype. Since a much larger clone is just one base distant, this may be a read error. The chain links TRBV10-1 to TRBJ2-7, with TRBD1 matching over 8 bases. Germline CDR1 WNHNN, CDR2 SYGVQD (reference sequence). The CDR3 extends over 14 amino acids. CDR3: CTSSEGQGANEQYF. Here the CDR3 DNA reads TGCACCAGCAGTGAGGGGCAGGGGGCGAACGAGCAGTACTTC.

Points on this clonotype: One junction end disagrees with the germline gene, perhaps due to a read error. The genes are TRBV20-1 and TRBJ2-2; 13 bases are a match to TRBD2. Germline V gene sequence: CDR1 DFQATT, CDR2 SNEGSKA (reference sequence). The CDR3 totals 17 residues. The CDR3, as DNA: TGCTGTGCAGCAGGACTAGCGGGAGAGCTTGACACCGGGGAGCTGTTTTTT. Protein product: CCAAGLAGELDTGELFF.

This clonotype has a count of ten or more. The V gene is TRBV4-1, the J gene TRBJ1-2; 7 bases are shared with TRBD1. Germline CDR1 MGHRA, CDR2 YSYEKL. The CDR3 consists of 15 residues. With 1 base clipped from V and 4 bases from J, the junction kept 6 bases outside the gene matches. The chain's CDR3 is CASSQANRGSYGYTF. CDR3 DNA sequence: TGCGCCAGCAGCCAAGCGAACAGGGGTAGCTATGGCTACACCTTC.

On this clonotype itself: A much larger clone differs by one base, so this may be a read error. The chain uses TRBV3-1 and TRBJ2-1; D is unclear. The CDR3 consists of 11 residues. Trimming cost V 3 bases and J 12 bases, with 9 bases left between them. Per germline, CDR1 LGHDT and CDR2 YNNKEL (reference sequence). CDR3 in amino acids: CASSQVGAQFF. In DNA, the CDR3 is TGTGCCAGCAGCCAGGTTGGTGCGCAGTTCTTC.

Only a few counts were recorded for this clonotype. Written as DNA, the CDR3 is TGTGCCAGCAGTGAAGGGAGACAGACCTACGAGCAGTACTTC. The encoded protein is CASSEGRQTYEQYF. This rearrangement joins TRBV2 to TRBJ2-7, with a tentative D call TRBD1 (5 bases). The CDR3 is made up of 14 amino acids. The V end was cut by 1 base, the J end by 2 bases, with 9 bases between. From germline, CDR1 is SNHLY and CDR2 FYNNEI. Full variable domain (outside the CDR3, taken from reference TRBV2 and TRBJ2-7): EPEVTQTPSHQVTQMGQEVILRCVPISNHLYFYWYRQILGQKVEFLVSFYNNEISEKSEIFDDQFSVERPDGSNFTLKIRSTKLEDSAMYFCASSEGRQTYEQYFGPGTRLTVT.